The sequence of this T cell receptor beta chain was determined in a study of T-cell memory formation after mild COVID-19. TCRdb ran MiXCR on the 5' RACE reads and lists one entry per CDR3 protein. The table lists roughly 400,000 distinct CDR3 sequences, more than 15% of them singletons. This clonotype was sampled from a man between 18 and 35 years old who had mild COVID-19 (a few samples of this study predate the infection). Cell type and time point are not known. Sequencing was carried out using PBMCs or a T cell subset sorted from them (not recorded which).

CDR3 DNA sequence: TGTGCCAGCAGCCCCGTCCCGGGAGCCCAGAGCAGATGGTATGGCTACACCTTC. It specifies CASSPVPGAQSRWYGYTF. This chain links TRBV7-9 with TRBJ1-2, with D unresolved. V lost 5 bases and J 5 bases, leaving 27 bases between the germline ends. CDR1 and CDR2 (germline): SEHNR, FQNEAQ (reference sequence). This CDR3 is 18 amino acids long.